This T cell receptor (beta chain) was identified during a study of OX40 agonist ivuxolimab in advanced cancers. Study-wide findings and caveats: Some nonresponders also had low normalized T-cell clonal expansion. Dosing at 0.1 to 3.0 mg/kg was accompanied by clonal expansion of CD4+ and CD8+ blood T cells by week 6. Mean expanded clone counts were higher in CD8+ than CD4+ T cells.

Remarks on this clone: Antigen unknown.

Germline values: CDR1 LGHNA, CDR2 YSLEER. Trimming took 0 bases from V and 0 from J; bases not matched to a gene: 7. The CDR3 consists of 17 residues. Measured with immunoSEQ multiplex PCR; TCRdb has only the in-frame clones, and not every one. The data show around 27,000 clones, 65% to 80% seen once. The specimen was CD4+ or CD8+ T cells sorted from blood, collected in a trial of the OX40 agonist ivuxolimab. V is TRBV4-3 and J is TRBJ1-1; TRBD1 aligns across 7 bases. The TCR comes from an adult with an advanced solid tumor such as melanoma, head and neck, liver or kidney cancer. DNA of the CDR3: TGCGCCAGCAGCCAAGACAAGGTGGGGACAGTGAACACTGAAGCTTTCTTT. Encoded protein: CASSQDKVGTVNTEAFF.